Below, 10 T cell receptor beta chains from the same sample are listed, as sequenced in a study of cytomegalovirus exposure and HLA in healthy donors. Primers for the PCR totalled 60 Vbeta and 13 Jbeta. TCRdb's copy holds only in-frame clones and misses some; the assay was immunoSEQ multiplex PCR. The sample contains 90,000 to 150,000 clones, around 86% of which appear only once. Material: PBMCs. Receptors were obtained from a woman between 40 and 50 years old in good health and CMV-seronegative.

The V call is TRBV19, the J call TRBJ2-3; 10 bases align to TRBD2. V dropped 3 bases and J dropped 4; count of bases not matched to a gene: 7. This CDR3 is 16 amino acids long. Per germline, CDR1 LNHDA and CDR2 SQIVND (reference sequence). The CDR3 sequence: CASSIFASGGADTQYF. The CDR3 region has the DNA TGTGCCAGTAGTATCTTCGCTAGCGGGGGTGCAGATACGCAGTATTTT. The variable domain in full, with the rest retrieved from reference TRBV19 and TRBJ2-3, is DGGITQSPKYLFRKEGQNVTLSCEQNLNHDAMYWYRQDPGQGLRLIYYSQIVNDFQKGDIAEGYSVSREKKESFPLTVTSAQKNPTAFYLCASSIFASGGADTQYFGPGTRLTVL.

DNA for the CDR3: TGTGCCAGCAGCGTAGAAGTCGGAGGTCTCGGGGGCACTGAAGCTTTCTTT. It translates to CASSVEVGGLGGTEAFF. This rearrangement joins TRBV9 to TRBJ1-1, with D possibly matching TRBD1 (5 bases). V was cut by 0 bases and J by 4 bases, with 19 bases left in between. This CDR3 contains 17 residues. The germline CDR1 and CDR2 sequences are SGDLS and YYNGEE.

This chain connects TRBV27 to TRBJ2-5; 11 bases are a match to TRBD2. The germline gives CDR1 MNHEY, CDR2 SMNVEV (reference sequence). After removal of 4 bases from V and 0 bases from J, the junction contained 4 bases not matched to a gene. The CDR3 has 16 amino acids. The CDR3 DNA follows: TGTGCCAGCAGTTCGTTAGCGGGGGGGTACCAAGAGACCCAGTACTTC. Translating gives CASSSLAGGYQETQYF.

V usage is TRBV9 and J usage is TRBJ1-1; 8 nucleotides match TRBD1. CDR1 and CDR2 from the germline V gene are SGDLS and YYNGEE. The CDR3 covers 17 residues. V was pared by 6 bases and J by 3 bases, with 16 bases of the junction left unmatched. The CDR3 reads CASTGLMMDRVDTEAFF. The CDR3 DNA is TGTGCCAGCACCGGCCTAATGATGGACAGGGTTGACACTGAAGCTTTCTTT. The full variable domain, completed using reference TRBV9 and TRBJ1-1, is DSGVTQTPKHLITATGQRVTLRCSPRSGDLSVYWYQQSLDQGLQFLIQYYNGEERAKGNILERFSAQQFPDLHSELNLSSLELGDSALYFCASTGLMMDRVDTEAFFGQGTRLTVV.

The chain couples TRBV19 to TRBJ2-6, with 7 nucleotides matching TRBD2. Germline V gene lookup returns CDR1 LNHDA and CDR2 SQIVND (reference sequence). This CDR3 is built from 17 residues. The V gene end was trimmed by 5 bases and the J gene end by 0 bases; junction bases not matched to a gene: 7. DNA of the CDR3: TGTGCCAGTAGTTCGAGCGGGGCCTACTCTGGGGCCAACGTCCTGACTTTC. It codes for CASSSSGAYSGANVLTF.

The chain couples TRBV28 to TRBJ2-7; D gene uncertain. The CDR3 sequence is 14 residues long. Trimming removed 4 bases at V and 0 bases at J, with 10 bases between. Germline CDR1 and CDR2: MDHEN and SYDVKM. The CDR3 sequence is CASSYRRSSYEQYF. CDR3 bases: TGTGCCAGCAGTTATCGGCGGAGCTCCTACGAGCAGTACTTC.

This chain links TRBV6-5 with TRBJ1-2, with 7 bases aligning to TRBD1. There are 14 residues in the CDR3. V was clipped by 6 bases and J by 2 bases; unmatched bases: 6. In germline, CDR1 is MNHEY, CDR2 SVGAGI. CDR3 DNA: TGTGCCAGCAGCACAGGGGAGAAGAACTATGGCTACACCTTC. Translated: CASSTGEKNYGYTF.

This chain connects TRBV6-5 to TRBJ1-3, with 8 bases lining up with TRBD1. The germline gives CDR1 MNHEY, CDR2 SVGAGI. The CDR3 totals 15 residues. The V and J ends lost 8 bases and 0 bases, in that order; junction bases with no gene match: 6. The CDR3 is CASGDRSHSGNTIYF. The CDR3 nucleotides read TGTGCCAGCGGGGACAGGTCGCACTCTGGAAACACCATATATTTT.

This clone turned up a few times. The V call is TRBV28, the J call TRBJ1-5, with D perhaps matching TRBD1 (6 bases). V was trimmed by 6 bases and J by 3 bases, leaving 18 bases between them. This CDR3 comprises 16 residues. The germline V gene encodes CDR1 MDHEN and CDR2 SYDVKM. The CDR3 nucleotides are TGTGCCAGCAGCTGGGCGGAAACAGGGACCAATCAGCCCCAGCATTTT. Amino acids: CASSWAETGTNQPQHF.

The chain couples TRBV4-1 to TRBJ2-2; possible D gene TRBD2, 6 bases. Germline V gene lookup returns CDR1 MGHRA and CDR2 YSYEKL. The V end lost 1 base, the J end lost 5 bases, and 11 bases lay between the germline ends. The CDR3 consists of 15 residues. The CDR3 DNA follows: TGCGCCAGCAGCCAAGCGTCAGGGAGGACCGGGGAGCTGTTTTTT. Translated: CASSQASGRTGELFF.